The clone carrying this TCR beta chain was seen only a few times. Its antigen is not identified. The source of the sample is a study of glioma-infiltrating T cells. Overall study context: Dexamethasone exposure before glioma surgery was limited to six or fewer days. Sequencing aimed for roughly 4.5- to 11-fold coverage of 750,000 to 1,000,000 peripheral T cells.

Amplification of TCR alpha and beta CDR3 regions from RNA used iRepertoire nested multiplex PCR. MiXCR, applied by TCRdb to the multiplex PCR reads, yields one record per CDR3 protein. The profile shows 300,000 to 400,000 distinct CDR3 sequences, 41% of them singletons. The CDR3 is 14 residues long. The ends lost 3 bases at V and 5 bases at J; junction bases unmatched: 3. CDR1 LGHNA and CDR2 YNFKEQ come from the germline V gene. Study-wide results and caveats: A blood CDR3 motif signature was depleted in highly divergent patients. Above-expected tissue-blood divergence occurred in all gliomas, most in low-grade ones.

The TCR was taken from a human donor with low-grade glioma or glioblastoma, undergoing nonglioma brain surgery, or in good health (not recorded which). The sequenced sample consisted of glioma tissue, nonneoplastic brain tissue, or PBMCs (not recorded which). J is TRBJ1-2 and V is TRBV4-2; TRBD1 matches at 10 bases. The CDR3, as DNA: TGTGCCAGCAGCCAGACAGGGGGCGAATATGGCTACACCTTC. Amino acids: CASSQTGGEYGYTF.